In this sample, the clone carrying this T cell receptor (beta chain) turned up once. Germline and junction disagree at one end, which may indicate a read error. Original processing methods: Amplification with reference gene primers provided the estimates of nucleated cell counts. Clones were read by immunoSEQ multiplex PCR, and TCRdb kept only the in-frame ones, dropping some. From that table come the V and J calls and clone size; the DNA was used to work out D and trimming. The repertoire includes under 300,000 clones, approximately 86% of them detected once, and 5% to 7% sits in the top ten. The record originates from a study of blood T cell repertoires in COVID-19. At the level of the study: Both acute and convalescent COVID-19 samples were obtained from the United States, Italy and Spain. Nucleic acid was either cDNA or gDNA, and it came from T cells, B-cell-depleted T cells, or PBMCs.

The CDR3 runs 15 residues. Germline CDR1 and CDR2: SSHAT and FNYEAQ (reference sequence). This rearrangement joins TRBV7-7 to TRBJ2-5; TRBD1 matches 8 bases. The sample comprised peripheral blood. The sequence derives from a woman aged 55 to 70 with active or convalescent COVID-19. This CDR3 is CASSLARGRQETQYF. The CDR3 DNA is TGTGCTAGCAGCCTCGCCAGGGGGCGACAAGAGACCCAGTACTTC.